The 27 T cell receptor beta chains in this list originate from one sample, sequenced in a study of T cells in Graves' hyperthyroidism and ophthalmopathy. Template material for amplifying TCR beta CDR3 regions consisted of RNA transcripts. An initial round of RT-PCR targeting the TCR CDR3 relied on the HTBI primer set. From the multiplex PCR reads, TCRdb called clonotypes with MiXCR, one entry per CDR3 protein. In the table there are hundreds of thousands of distinct CDR3 sequences, just under 15% of which are singletons. The specimen was blood. The receptors were gathered from a woman aged 25 to 39 with Graves' hyperthyroidism.

In this sample, this clonotype turned up a few times. This chain connects TRBV20-1 to TRBJ2-1, with D possibly matching TRBD2 (6 bases). The length of the CDR3 is 15 residues. V was pared by 3 bases and J by 7 bases, with 19 bases between. The germline gives CDR1 DFQATT, CDR2 SNEGSKA (reference sequence). The CDR3 nucleotides are TGCAGTGCTAGTTCTCCGGGAGTAGTAGGGAATGAGCAGTTCTTC. Its protein product is CSASSPGVVGNEQFF.

This clonotype has just one count. V and J are TRBV5-1 and TRBJ1-2; 10 bases fit TRBD1. Germline CDR1 reads SGHRS; CDR2 reads YFSETQ. V lost 3 bases, J lost 4 bases, and 9 bases stayed unmatched. The length of the CDR3 is 16 residues. The CDR3 here is CASSSVAGTGVYGYTF. CDR3 DNA: TGCGCCAGCAGCTCAGTCGCCGGGACAGGGGTCTATGGCTACACCTTC.

Turning to this clonotype: This sequence may be a read error, since a much larger clone differs from it by one base. V and J are TRBV7-9 and TRBJ2-1; no definite D call. Germline V gene data show CDR1 as SEHNR and CDR2 as FQNEAQ (reference sequence). V lost 5 bases to trimming and J lost 3 bases, with 17 bases between them. There are 16 residues in the CDR3. The CDR3 here is CASSAQRTMFYNEQFF. For the CDR3, the DNA is TGTGCCAGCAGCGCACAGAGAACTATGTTCTACAATGAGCAGTTCTTC.

This clonotype was recorded at least ten times. The chain links TRBV6-1 to TRBJ2-1; D is tentatively TRBD1 or TRBD2 (5 bases each). V was shortened by 3 bases and J by 5 bases, with 14 bases between the two germline ends. This CDR3 is built from 15 residues. From germline, CDR1 is MNHNS and CDR2 SASEGT. The CDR3 bases are TGTGCCAGCAGTGAGGGGACGGTGGGAAACAATGAGCAGTTCTTC. This encodes CASSEGTVGNNEQFF.

With respect to this clonotype: At one end, the junction sequence differs from germline, possibly due to a read error. This sequence joins TRBV5-1 and TRBJ2-3; 10 bases line up with TRBD2. The germline V gene has CDR1 SGHRS and CDR2 YFSETQ. The CDR3 has 19 amino acids. CDR3 nucleotides: TGCGCCAGCAGCTTGGCTAGCGGGAGAAAACCTACTAGCACAGATACACAGTATTTT. Amino acid sequence: CASSLASGRKPTSTDTQYF.

This clonotype has a count of ten or more. The chain is built from TRBV6-1 and TRBJ1-2; no clear D gene. This CDR3 spans 13 amino acids. Germline V gene data show CDR1 as MNHNS and CDR2 as SASEGT. Trimming pared 6 bases from V and 3 bases from J, leaving 11 bases between. The CDR3 coding sequence is TGTGCCAGCAGCCACACAGCATACTATGGCTACACCTTC. Amino acid sequence: CASSHTAYYGYTF.

The sample holds many counts of this clonotype. The chain joins TRBV6-1 to TRBJ2-3; TRBD1 matches at 10 bases. J lost 3 bases, V lost 11 bases, and 26 bases had no gene match. Germline lookup yields CDR1 MNHNS and CDR2 SASEGT. The CDR3 consists of 20 residues. The CDR3, as DNA: TGTGCCTGGGATCCCATAGAAAGGCCGGGACAGGGGAGTTCTACAGATACGCAGTATTTT. Its translation: CAWDPIERPGQGSSTDTQYF.

This chain connects TRBV27 to TRBJ1-2, with TRBD1 matching 8 bases. Germline CDR1 reads MNHEY; CDR2 reads SMNVEV (reference sequence). The CDR3 spans 12 residues. The junction had 2 bases not matched to a gene; V was cut back by 5 bases and J by 6 bases. DNA for the CDR3: TGTGCCAGCAGTCCGACAGGGGATGGCTACACCTTC. Residues: CASSPTGDGYTF.

This chain uses TRBV14 with TRBJ1-3, with D uncertain. The CDR3 consists of 14 residues. Germline lookup yields CDR1 SGHDN and CDR2 FVKESK. V lost 4 bases and J 8 bases, leaving 15 bases between the germline ends. In DNA, the CDR3 is TGTGCCAGCAGCCTTTCGACTCCCGGTGACACCATATATTTT. This gives the protein CASSLSTPGDTIYF.

V usage is TRBV19 and J usage is TRBJ2-1; D is unresolved. CDR3 length equals 15 residues. From germline, CDR1 is LNHDA and CDR2 SQIVND (reference sequence). V was clipped by 6 bases and J by 2 bases, with 14 bases between them. Here the CDR3 DNA reads TGTGCCAGTAGCAGTCGTGGCCCGACCTACAATGAGCAGTTCTTC. Translation gives CASSSRGPTYNEQFF.

As for this clonotype: One base away lies a much larger clone, so this may be a sequencing read error. This chain connects TRBV28 to TRBJ1-5; D is ambiguous. Germline CDR1 reads MDHEN; CDR2 reads SYDVKM. The CDR3 contains 14 residues. The CDR3 reads CASSLTGFNQPRHF. DNA of the CDR3: TGTGCCAGCAGTTTAACGGGGTTCAATCAGCCCCGGCATTTT.

This clonotype was seen many times. This chain links TRBV3-1 with TRBJ2-2; 10 nucleotides match TRBD2. Germline V gene lookup returns CDR1 LGHDT and CDR2 YNNKEL (reference sequence). J gave up 4 bases and V 4 bases, and 6 bases lay outside the gene matches. The length of the CDR3 is 16 residues. The CDR3 protein is CASSLRTSGSTGELFF. CDR3 in DNA: TGTGCCAGCAGCCTACGGACTAGCGGTAGCACCGGGGAGCTGTTTTTT.

This clonotype was recorded many times. This chain links TRBV13 with TRBJ2-5; perhaps D is TRBD1 or TRBD2 (6 bases each). Trimming removed 6 bases at V and 5 bases at J, with 19 bases between. From germline, CDR1 is PRHDT and CDR2 FYEKMQ (reference sequence). This CDR3 region has 15 residues. This chain's CDR3 is CASSPNLGGGETQYF. The DNA for the CDR3 is TGTGCCAGCAGTCCGAACTTAGGAGGGGGGGAGACCCAGTACTTC.

A few counts support this clonotype. The CDR3 region has the DNA TGTGCCAGCAGCGTAGAGGACGGATACAATCAGCCCCAGCATTTT. This gives the protein CASSVEDGYNQPQHF. The chain carries TRBV9 and TRBJ1-5; the D is unclear. The CDR3 covers 15 residues. With 0 bases removed from V and 3 bases from J, the gap between germline ends came to 10 bases. Per the germline V gene, CDR1 is SGDLS and CDR2 is YYNGEE.

This clonotype was found many times. The V and J genes are TRBV25-1 and TRBJ1-2, with 7 bases identical to TRBD1. J was trimmed by 5 bases and V by 6 bases; bases with no gene match: 3. Germline V lookup: CDR1 MGHDK, CDR2 SYGVNS. This CDR3 spans 12 amino acids. The CDR3 DNA reads TGTGCCAGCAGGACAGGGATTTATGGCTACACCTTC. Translated: CASRTGIYGYTF.

A note on this clonotype: The conserved phenylalanine or tryptophan normally closing the CDR3 is absent here, so this likely arose from a read error. The rearrangement links TRBV27 to TRBJ1-2; a weak D match, TRBD1 (6 bases). The CDR3 sequence is 15 residues long. Germline V lookup: CDR1 MNHEY, CDR2 SMNVEV (reference sequence). V was trimmed by 0 bases and J by 1 base, leaving 9 bases between them. CDR3 coding DNA: TGTGCCAGCAGTTTATCGTCCAGGGGTAACTATGGCTACACCCTC. Translated: CASSLSSRGNYGYTL.

This clonotype was counted ten times or more. The chain carries TRBV3-1 and TRBJ2-7, with TRBD1 as a possible D gene (5 bases). V dropped 0 bases and J dropped 3 bases, with 15 bases sitting between them. Germline V gene sequence: CDR1 LGHDT, CDR2 YNNKEL (reference sequence). CDR3 length: 16 residues. The CDR3 is CASSQDTSGPRYEQYF. CDR3 DNA sequence: TGTGCCAGCAGCCAAGATACGTCAGGGCCCCGCTACGAGCAGTACTTC.

This clonotype showed up many times. The V call is TRBV27, the J call TRBJ2-1, with 11 positions matching TRBD2. Trimming took 5 bases from V and 6 from J; bases not matched to a gene: 3. The CDR3 sequence is 14 residues long. The germline gives CDR1 MNHEY, CDR2 SMNVEV (reference sequence). The CDR3 loop reads CASSLGTSGNEQFF. As DNA, the CDR3 is TGTGCCAGCAGTCTAGGGACTAGCGGCAATGAGCAGTTCTTC.

In its sample, this clonotype was seen a few times. The CDR3 region is CASSLLYHSPDTQYF. The CDR3 coding sequence is TGCGCCAGCAGCTTACTATACCACTCCCCAGATACGCAGTATTTT. This chain joins TRBV5-1 and TRBJ2-3; the D is unclear. CDR1 is SGHRS and CDR2 is YFSETQ in the germline V gene. The CDR3 length is 15 residues. V lost 2 bases, J lost 4 bases, and 14 bases lay in between.

This clonotype was seen a few times. This chain connects TRBV24-1 to TRBJ1-5; possible D gene TRBD1, 5 bases. Per the germline V gene, CDR1 is KGHDR and CDR2 is SFDVKD. V gave up 10 bases and J gave up 4 bases, with 13 bases separating them. The CDR3 runs 13 residues. The CDR3 sequence is CATSSGRNQPQHF. CDR3 in DNA: TGTGCCACATCATCAGGGCGGAATCAGCCCCAGCATTTT.

The chain combines TRBV6-1 with TRBJ1-2, with no clear D. Trimming removed 2 bases at V and 8 bases at J, with 9 bases between. The V gene's germline CDR1 is MNHNS and CDR2 SASEGT. This CDR3 spans 12 amino acids. CDR3 amino acids: CASSERTRGYTF. The CDR3 DNA is TGTGCCAGCAGTGAACGCACGCGGGGCTACACCTTC.

This clonotype was picked up a small number of times. J is TRBJ1-1 and V is TRBV7-8; D is undetermined. Germline loops: CDR1 SGHVS, CDR2 FQNEAQ. CDR3 length: 11 residues. V was pared by 0 bases and J by 11 bases, with 7 bases between. CDR3 bases: TGTGCCAGCAGCTTAGCGGGATTGGCTTTCTTT. Protein product: CASSLAGLAFF.

The sample holds a few counts of this clonotype. This sequence joins TRBV9 and TRBJ2-5; D possibly uses TRBD1 or TRBD2 (5 bases each). The germline gives CDR1 SGDLS, CDR2 YYNGEE. CDR3 length equals 14 residues. V lost 3 bases and J lost 2, with 11 bases in between. CDR3 sequence (DNA): TGTGCCAGCAGCGGCCGGGACGGACAAGAGACCCAGTACTTC. Translating gives CASSGRDGQETQYF.

This clonotype was detected only once. A read error is possible here, since a much larger clone lies one base away. This chain connects TRBV27 to TRBJ2-7, with TRBD1 matching over 7 bases. With 5 bases clipped from V and 5 bases from J, the junction kept 6 bases outside the gene matches. The CDR3 is 13 residues long. Germline V gene lookup returns CDR1 MNHEY and CDR2 SMNVEV (reference sequence). CDR3 sequence reads: CASSPYRGHEQYF. Here the CDR3 DNA reads TGTGCCAGCAGTCCCTACAGGGGACACGAGCAGTACTTC.

This clonotype showed up many times. This chain links TRBV3-1 with TRBJ2-5; 11 positions match TRBD2. This CDR3 has 19 residues. Germline V CDR1 and CDR2: LGHDT, YNNKEL (reference sequence). Losses at the gene ends were 3 bases for V and 1 base for J; bases not matched to a gene: 13. CDR3 sequence reads: CASSQTLAGVYRLQETQYF. The CDR3 bases are TGTGCCAGCAGCCAGACACTAGCGGGAGTTTATAGACTCCAAGAGACCCAGTACTTC.

This clonotype was counted only a few times. The chain combines TRBV6-1 with TRBJ2-1; D uncertain. CDR3 length: 13 amino acids. Germline V lookup: CDR1 MNHNS, CDR2 SASEGT. The V and J ends lost 5 bases and 8 bases respectively, with 13 bases between them. CDR3 amino acids: CASSSLSRDEQFF. The DNA for the CDR3 is TGTGCCAGCAGTTCTCTCTCTAGGGATGAGCAGTTCTTC.

The chain couples TRBV29-1 to TRBJ1-2; no clear D gene. This CDR3 region has 13 residues. Germline V lookup: CDR1 SQVTM, CDR2 ANQGSEA. Deletions cut 3 bases from V and 2 bases from J, with 10 bases between. The CDR3 here is CSVEIVENYGYTF. The CDR3 DNA sequence: TGCAGCGTTGAGATAGTAGAGAACTATGGCTACACCTTC.